These 16 T cell receptor beta chains originate from one sample sequenced in a study of T cell changes during pregnancy in multiple sclerosis. The protocol was immunoSEQ multiplex PCR, while the TCRdb copy is restricted to in-frame clones and leaves out a portion. The table shows some 70,000 clones, with roughly 92% occurring only once. Sample: peripheral blood, taken after pregnancy. The receptors here all came from a female donor in good health, enrolled as a control in a pregnancy study.

The rearrangement links TRBV5-5 to TRBJ2-5, with D perhaps TRBD2 (6 bases). CDR3 length: 15 amino acids. V lost 4 bases and J 1 base, leaving 14 bases between the germline ends. Germline CDR1 and CDR2: SGHKS and YYEKEE (reference sequence). The CDR3: CASSGGTYPQETQYF. CDR3 bases: TGTGCCAGCAGCGGGGGGACTTACCCCCAAGAGACCCAGTACTTC. The full variable domain, rest sourced from reference TRBV5-5 and TRBJ2-5, is DAGVTQSPTHLIKTRGQQVTLRCSPISGHKSVSWYQQVLGQGPQFIFQYYEKEERGRGNFPDRFSARQFPNYSSELNVNALLLGDSALYLCASSGGTYPQETQYFGPGTRLLVL.

The chain links TRBV7-9 to TRBJ2-3; D may be TRBD2 (5 bases). V lost 5 bases and J 9 bases, leaving 9 bases between the germline ends. The germline CDR1 and CDR2 sequences are SEHNR and FQNEAQ (reference sequence). CDR3 length equals 11 residues. The CDR3 nucleotides read TGTGCCAGCAGCCCACAGCGGACGCAGTATTTT. Protein product: CASSPQRTQYF. The entire variable domain, with the rest obtained from reference TRBV7-9 and TRBJ2-3, is as follows: DTGVSQNPRHKITKRGQNVTFRCDPISEHNRLYWYRQTLGQGPEFLTYFQNEAQLEKSRLLSDRFSAERPKGSFSTLEIQRTEQGDSAMYLCASSPQRTQYFGPGTRLTVL.

This chain connects TRBV27 to TRBJ1-2; 7 bases align to TRBD1. The CDR3 has 14 residues. Germline trimming cut 5 bases from V and 8 bases from J; bases unmatched to any gene: 11. CDR1 MNHEY and CDR2 SMNVEV come from the germline V gene (reference sequence). This CDR3 is CASSPDPGQLGYTF. The CDR3 DNA reads as TGTGCCAGCAGTCCCGATCCGGGACAGTTAGGCTACACCTTC.

V is TRBV9 and J is TRBJ1-1, with TRBD1 as a possible D gene (5 bases). The CDR3 totals 13 residues. Trimming took 0 bases from V and 3 from J, leaving 6 bases between them. Looked up from germline, CDR1 is SGDLS and CDR2 is YYNGEE. As DNA, the CDR3 is TGTGCCAGCAGCGTAGAGGGGTACACTGAAGCTTTCTTT. Its protein is CASSVEGYTEAFF. Combining the CDR3 with reference TRBV9 and TRBJ1-1 gives the whole variable domain DSGVTQTPKHLITATGQRVTLRCSPRSGDLSVYWYQQSLDQGLQFLIQYYNGEERAKGNILERFSAQQFPDLHSELNLSSLELGDSALYFCASSVEGYTEAFFGQGTRLTVV.

This clone has just a few counts. The chain joins TRBV19 to TRBJ1-6, with D possibly matching TRBD1 (6 bases). The V end was cut by 1 base, the J end by 0 bases, with 10 bases between. The CDR3 loop spans 17 amino acids. CDR1 LNHDA and CDR2 SQIVND come from the germline V gene (reference sequence). The CDR3 DNA follows: TGTGCCAGTAGTATAGGCGGACAGAGCTCCTATAATTCACCCCTCCACTTT. Protein product: CASSIGGQSSYNSPLHF.

This chain links TRBV9 with TRBJ2-7, with 7 bases aligning to TRBD2. The germline gives CDR1 SGDLS, CDR2 YYNGEE. The CDR3 totals 15 residues. V lost 2 bases and J lost 2; bases outside the gene matches: 7. CDR3 protein: CASSVGGRDAYEQYF. The CDR3 bases are TGTGCCAGCAGCGTTGGTGGGAGGGACGCCTACGAGCAGTACTTC.

The chain employs TRBV5-1 and TRBJ2-4; 10 bases align to TRBD2. V was pared by 4 bases and J by 8 bases, with 12 bases of the junction left unmatched. CDR1 is SGHRS, CDR2 YFSETQ, per germline. There are 16 residues in the CDR3. CDR3 in amino acids: CASSTAGGPRGDIQYF. CDR3 coding DNA: TGCGCCAGCAGCACAGCGGGAGGGCCGAGGGGTGACATTCAGTACTTC.

The genes are TRBV27 and TRBJ2-7; 7 nucleotides agree with TRBD2. V gave up 3 bases and J gave up 2 bases; unmatched junction bases: 1. CDR1 and CDR2 from the germline V gene are MNHEY and SMNVEV (reference sequence). The CDR3 has 13 residues. In nucleotides, the CDR3 is TGTGCCAGCAGTTTCGGACTAGCCTACGAGCAGTACTTC. This codes for CASSFGLAYEQYF.

V is TRBV10-3 and J is TRBJ1-2; D gene uncertain. This CDR3 is built from 16 residues. V gave up 2 bases and J gave up 4 bases, with 17 bases separating them. CDR1 and CDR2 (germline): ENHRY, SYGVKD. The CDR3: CAISETEQPLGYGYTF. CDR3 DNA sequence: TGTGCCATCAGTGAGACCGAACAGCCGCTTGGCTATGGCTACACCTTC.

The gene calls are TRBV28 and TRBJ1-5; the D is unclear. CDR3 size: 13 residues. V lost 6 bases, J lost 0 bases, and 6 bases lay in between. CDR1 and CDR2 from the germline V gene are MDHEN and SYDVKM. This chain's CDR3 is CASSTDSNQPQHF. Written as DNA, the CDR3 is TGTGCCAGCAGCACAGATAGCAATCAGCCCCAGCATTTT. Complete variable domain (other parts from reference TRBV28 and TRBJ1-5): DVKVTQSSRYLVKRTGEKVFLECVQDMDHENMFWYRQDPGLGLRLIYFSYDVKMKEKGDIPEGYSVSREKKERFSLILESASTNQTSMYLCASSTDSNQPQHFGDGTRLSIL.

J is TRBJ2-2 and V is TRBV6-5, with a tentative D call TRBD1 (6 bases). Germline V gene sequence: CDR1 MNHEY, CDR2 SVGAGI. This CDR3 comprises 14 residues. V lost 6 bases and J 3 bases, leaving 11 bases between the germline ends. CDR3 coding DNA: TGTGCCAGCAGCCGGACAGTGTACACCGGGGAGCTGTTTTTT. Its protein is CASSRTVYTGELFF.

CDR3 residues: CASSPPGTMNTEAFF. CDR3 coding DNA: TGTGCCAGCAGCCCTCCGGGGACTATGAACACTGAAGCTTTCTTT. The rearrangement joins TRBV7-9 to TRBJ1-1; perhaps TRBD1 as D (5 bases). V was cut by 5 bases and J by 0 bases, with 13 bases left in between. Germline assignment: CDR1 SEHNR and CDR2 FQNEAQ (reference sequence). The CDR3 has 15 amino acids.

This clone was seen a single time. J is TRBJ2-6 and V is TRBV15, with TRBD2 matching over 8 bases. V trimming: 5 bases; J trimming: 4 bases; junction bases outside the gene matches: 7. This CDR3 has 16 amino acids. The germline V gene encodes CDR1 LNHNV and CDR2 YYDKDF (reference sequence). CDR3 DNA: TGTGCCACCAGCGGGGAGCGGGGGAGAGGGGCCAACGTCCTGACTTTC. Protein product: CATSGERGRGANVLTF.

The chain uses TRBV14 and TRBJ1-3, with D perhaps TRBD1 (5 bases). The germline V gene encodes CDR1 SGHDN and CDR2 FVKESK. The V and J ends lost 0 bases and 9 bases respectively, with 18 bases between them. The CDR3 totals 16 residues. CDR3 sequence (DNA): TGTGCCAGCAGCCAAGAAAGGGGACTAGACATGAGCACCATATATTTT. This codes for CASSQERGLDMSTIYF.

V gene TRBV5-1 combines with J gene TRBJ1-5; TRBD1 matches at 7 bases. The germline V gene has CDR1 SGHRS and CDR2 YFSETQ. This CDR3 is built from 14 residues. Trimming cost V 4 bases and J 6 bases; bases outside gene matches: 7. The CDR3 loop is CASSKTGVGQPQHF. In DNA form, the CDR3 reads TGCGCCAGCAGCAAAACAGGGGTGGGTCAGCCCCAGCATTTT.

The chain employs TRBV11-2 and TRBJ2-1, with TRBD2 identical over 13 bases. V lost 5 bases, J lost 15 bases, and 10 bases stayed unmatched. The CDR3 has 14 residues. Germline CDR1 reads SGHAT; CDR2 reads FQNNGV. The CDR3 DNA sequence: TGTGCCAGCAGCCCTTCGACTAGCGGGGGGACTCCGTTCTTC. Translation: CASSPSTSGGTPFF.